A selection of T cell receptor beta chains follows, all from one sample in a study of vaccination effects on CD4 cells after COVID-19. For these TCRs, the target antigens are not known. Generated by immunoSEQ multiplex PCR, the TCRdb table keeps only in-frame clones and is missing some. Of tens of thousands of clones detected, approximately 80% appear once; the ten largest clones hold under 2.5%. The material sequenced was CD4+ T cells from PBMCs cultured without peptide, taken after COVID-19 vaccination. The source is a human donor who received a COVID-19 vaccine. The CDR3 runs from the conserved cysteine through the conserved F or W. The order of the fields is CDR3 protein, CDR3 DNA, D gene, J gene, clone size, V gene. The D gene is left open where the match is weak. Not every row has a clone size; where given, it reads once, few, many or a size class.

CASSLVDSNYGYTF | TGTGCCAGCAGCTTAGTTGACAGTAACTATGGCTACACCTTC | - | TRBJ1-2 | - | TRBV7-2
CASTAGAHYNSPLHF | TGTGCCAGTACCGCAGGGGCACACTATAATTCACCCCTCCACTTT | - | TRBJ1-6 | - | TRBV19
CASSLVTGGGETQYF | TGCGCCAGCAGCTTGGTGACAGGGGGAGGGGAGACCCAGTACTTC | TRBD1 | TRBJ2-5 | - | TRBV5-1
CASSIEGLNTGELFF | TGTGCCAGTAGTATAGAGGGGCTGAACACCGGGGAGCTGTTTTTT | - | TRBJ2-2 | - | TRBV19
CASRAVAGGGTYF | TGTGCCAGCAGGGCAGTAGCGGGGGGGGGAACGTACTTC | TRBD2 | TRBJ2-5 | few | TRBV27
CASSLGLGGANTGELFF | TGTGCCAGCAGCTTAGGGCTCGGAGGGGCGAACACCGGGGAGCTGTTTTTT | - | TRBJ2-2 | - | TRBV7-9
CASSPDRWTSGNTIYF | TGTGCCAGCAGCCCCGATCGATGGACCTCTGGAAACACCATATATTTT | - | TRBJ1-3 | - | TRBV3-1/TRBV3-2
CASSRQFSGANVLTF | TGTGCCAGCAGTCGACAGTTCTCTGGGGCCAACGTCCTGACTTTC | - | TRBJ2-6 | - | TRBV27
CASSPTDRNTEAFF | TGTGCCAGCAGCCCTACGGACAGGAACACTGAAGCTTTCTTT | - | TRBJ1-1 | - | TRBV9
CASSQDLGVIRELFF | TGTGCCAGCAGCCAAGATCTGGGGGTAATACGGGAGCTGTTTTTT | - | TRBJ2-2 | - | TRBV3-1/TRBV3-2
CASSIGPGGETQYF | TGCGCCAGCAGCATCGGCCCTGGAGGAGAGACCCAGTACTTC | - | TRBJ2-5 | - | TRBV5-1
CASSPTGSPSPLHF | TGTGCCAGCTCACCAACAGGCAGCCCTTCACCCCTCCACTTT | - | TRBJ1-6 | - | TRBV18
CASSLGRGSTEAFF | TGTGCCAGCAGCTTAGGACGGGGTAGCACTGAAGCTTTCTTT | - | TRBJ1-1 | - | TRBV11-1
CASGRQNNEKLFF | TGTGCCAGCGGACGGCAGAATAATGAAAAACTGTTTTTT | - | TRBJ1-4 | - | TRBV6-5
CASSLLSGNTEAFF | TGCGCCAGCAGCTTGTTATCTGGGAACACTGAAGCTTTCTTT | - | TRBJ1-1 | - | TRBV5-1
CASSEYANRDEQFF | TGTGCCAGCAGTGAATACGCAAATAGGGATGAGCAGTTCTTC | - | TRBJ2-1 | - | TRBV25-1
CASIPKGPPNEKLFF | TGTGCCAGTATTCCCAAGGGGCCGCCCAATGAAAAACTGTTTTTT | - | TRBJ1-4 | - | TRBV19
CASSEGGSGGQQNIQYF | TGTGCCAGCAGCGAAGGGGGTAGCGGGGGCCAGCAAAACATTCAGTACTTC | TRBD2 | TRBJ2-4 | - | TRBV28
CAWSGRTGGREKLFF | TGTGCCTGGAGTGGGCGGACGGGGGGTCGTGAAAAACTGTTTTTT | - | TRBJ1-4 | - | TRBV30
CASSQADTQYF | TGTGCCAGCAGCCAAGCAGATACGCAGTATTTT | - | TRBJ2-3 | - | TRBV14
CASSLFRLSSEQFF | TGTGCCAGCAGCTTGTTTCGCCTCTCTTCTGAGCAGTTCTTC | - | TRBJ2-1 | - | TRBV5-5
CASGLMTDTQYF | TGTGCCAGCGGACTAATGACAGATACGCAGTATTTT | - | TRBJ2-3 | few | TRBV2
CASSPPDGQHSPLHF | TGTGCCAGCTCACCACCCGATGGGCAGCATTCACCCCTCCACTTT | - | TRBJ1-6 | - | TRBV18
CASSLGGFETQYF | TGTGCCAGCAGCTTAGGAGGATTCGAGACCCAGTACTTC | - | TRBJ2-5 | once | TRBV7-8
CASSGDWNQPQHF | TGTGCCAGCAGTGGCGATTGGAATCAGCCCCAGCATTTT | - | TRBJ1-5 | once | TRBV2
CASSPDYGYTF | TGTGCCAGCAGTCCCGACTATGGCTACACCTTC | - | TRBJ1-2 | - | TRBV28
CASSQDLNNIQYF | TGCGCCAGCAGCCAAGATCTAAATAACATTCAGTACTTC | - | TRBJ2-4 | - | TRBV4-3
CASSDSKGSNQPQHF | TGTGCCAGCAGTGACTCGAAGGGCAGCAATCAGCCCCAGCATTTT | - | TRBJ1-5 | - | TRBV6-4
CASSRQGTTETQYF | TGTGCCAGCAGTAGACAGGGAACAACAGAGACCCAGTACTTC | TRBD1 | TRBJ2-5 | - | TRBV6-5
CASSIGQGLNQPQHF | TGTGCCAGCAGCATAGGACAGGGCCTCAATCAGCCCCAGCATTTT | TRBD1 | TRBJ1-5 | - | TRBV7-8
CAAGRKGTDTQYF | TGTGCCGCGGGTCGAAAGGGCACGGATACGCAGTATTTT | - | TRBJ2-3 | - | TRBV5-8
CASSSPREKRETQYF | TGTGCCAGCAGCTCGCCCCGTGAAAAACGGGAGACCCAGTACTTC | - | TRBJ2-5 | - | TRBV5-4
CASSSSLAGGRETQYF | TGCGCCAGCAGCTCGAGCCTAGCGGGGGGTAGGGAGACCCAGTACTTC | TRBD2 | TRBJ2-5 | - | TRBV5-1
CASSPMGNSNQPQHF | TGTGCCAGCTCACCAATGGGAAATAGCAATCAGCCCCAGCATTTT | - | TRBJ1-5 | - | TRBV18
CASSSHAGLYNSPLHF | TGCGCCAGCAGCTCCCATGCGGGCCTCTATAATTCACCCCTCCACTTT | - | TRBJ1-6 | - | TRBV5-1
CASSFWGWEYGYTF | TGTGCCAGCAGCTTTTGGGGGTGGGAATATGGCTACACCTTC | - | TRBJ1-2 | - | TRBV7-2
CASSLGGGGTDTQYF | TGCGCCAGCAGCTTGGGGGGGGGAGGCACAGATACGCAGTATTTT | TRBD2 | TRBJ2-3 | - | TRBV5-1
CASSLDSGAQGYTF | TGTGCCAGCAGCTTAGATTCGGGGGCGCAGGGCTACACCTTC | - | TRBJ1-2 | - | TRBV11-2
CASSYSTFGKNIQYF | TGTGCCAGCAGTTACTCGACTTTTGGGAAAAACATTCAGTACTTC | - | TRBJ2-4 | - | TRBV6-5